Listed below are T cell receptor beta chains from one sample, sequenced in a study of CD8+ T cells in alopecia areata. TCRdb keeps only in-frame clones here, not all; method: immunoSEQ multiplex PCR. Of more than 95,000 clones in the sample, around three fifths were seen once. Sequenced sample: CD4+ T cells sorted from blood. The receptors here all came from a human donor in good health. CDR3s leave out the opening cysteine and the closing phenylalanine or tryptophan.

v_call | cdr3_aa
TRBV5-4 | ASSLDRPGKSSGANVLT
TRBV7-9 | ASSLGRGFTEQY
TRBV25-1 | ASSGRSGQGDLNTEAF
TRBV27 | ASSSLPSQNNEQF
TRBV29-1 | SVERQLANYGYT
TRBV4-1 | ASSHDRDRGFGYT
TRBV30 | AWSRGDNQPQH
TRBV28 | ATRTGTGGRNYGYT
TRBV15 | ATRTGGPQETQY
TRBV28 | ASSLISSGANVLT
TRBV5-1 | ASSLAQADTQY
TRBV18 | ASSGQFYGYT
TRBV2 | ASSPGTGLY
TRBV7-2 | ASSPRTETQY
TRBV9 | ASSSGGASEQF
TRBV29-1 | SAFTVVYGYT
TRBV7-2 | ASSSTAATDTQY
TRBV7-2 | ASSSRLAGAQETQY
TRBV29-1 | SVEDGGLYEQY
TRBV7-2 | ASSKSGTTGNTIY
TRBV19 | ASSPWHGEKLF
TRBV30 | ACRTGRSTQDTQY
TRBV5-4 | ASSRASGDNEQF
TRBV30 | AWSIAGANVLT
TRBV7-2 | ASSLGLALDTQY
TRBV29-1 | SVVRTGGTGELF
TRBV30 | AWSVQLGGYEQY
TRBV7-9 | ASSTGTGNTEAF
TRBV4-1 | ASSQDSEETQY
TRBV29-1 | SVEGLQAEEQY
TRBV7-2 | ASSLAGTGRAGELF
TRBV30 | AWSHGAAYGYT
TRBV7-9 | ASSLGLGQGTYEQY
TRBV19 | ASSLDRTDTQY
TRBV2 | ASSVPGGDTQY
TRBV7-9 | ASSLVASNPSMDTQY
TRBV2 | ASVIEESPLH
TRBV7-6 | ASSLANTLAGGAYEQY
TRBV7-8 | ASSLSSGQGLYEQY
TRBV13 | ASSFSRGNRPDATQY
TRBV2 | ASSEIRQEGYT
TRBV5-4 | ASRARREETQY
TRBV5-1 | ASSFTRILRQETQY
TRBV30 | AWSLNRVSNEKLF
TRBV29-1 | SVEVMDRDGTEAF